The subject of this entry is one T cell receptor beta chain. The treatment is: randomized to nivolumab then ipilimumab (arm A) or the reverse (arm B). PBMC sorting kept live CD3+CD8+ cells without CD19 or CD56. This sample was included in a study of sequential checkpoint blockade in melanoma. Looking at the study overall: Patients were randomized 1:1 to nivolumab-then-ipilimumab or ipilimumab-then-nivolumab first-line.

This CDR3 spans 14 amino acids. Germline V gene data show CDR1 as SGHDT and CDR2 as YYEEEE. The V end lost 0 bases, the J end lost 2 bases, and 9 bases lay between the germline ends. Here immunoSEQ multiplex PCR was the method, and the copy in TCRdb shows in-frame clones only, minus some. The table has some 14,000 clones, roughly 50% seen once. This TCR was recovered from a human donor with melanoma. The sample in question was CD8+ T cells sorted from blood (inferred from file names), obtained from a patient given nivolumab and ipilimumab in sequence. This chain uses TRBV5-6 with TRBJ2-7; D ambiguous. The CDR3 sequence is CASSLDYGAYEQYF. The CDR3, as DNA: TGTGCCAGCAGCTTGGACTACGGAGCCTACGAGCAGTACTTC.